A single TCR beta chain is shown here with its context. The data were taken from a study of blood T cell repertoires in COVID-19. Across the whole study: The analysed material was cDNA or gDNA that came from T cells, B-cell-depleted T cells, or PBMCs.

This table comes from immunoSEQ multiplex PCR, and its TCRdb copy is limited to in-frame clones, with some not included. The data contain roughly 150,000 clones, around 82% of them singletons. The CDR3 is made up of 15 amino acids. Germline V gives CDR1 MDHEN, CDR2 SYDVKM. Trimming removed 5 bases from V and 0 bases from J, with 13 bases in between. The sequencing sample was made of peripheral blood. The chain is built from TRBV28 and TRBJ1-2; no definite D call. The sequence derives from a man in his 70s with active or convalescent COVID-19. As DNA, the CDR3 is TGTGCCAGCAGTCCAAACAGACCAGCTAACTATGGCTACACCTTC. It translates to CASSPNRPANYGYTF.